Shown below are 32 T cell receptor beta chains from a single sample sequenced in a study of OX40 agonist ivuxolimab in advanced cancers. The data were produced by immunoSEQ multiplex PCR, yet TCRdb's version contains in-frame clones alone and is incomplete. The table has around 99,000 clones, approximately 90% seen once. The specimen was CD4+ or CD8+ T cells sorted from blood, collected in a trial of the OX40 agonist ivuxolimab. The receptors were sampled from an adult with an advanced solid tumor such as melanoma, head and neck, liver or kidney cancer.

The chain links TRBV19 to TRBJ2-1, with 9 bases fitting TRBD2. CDR1 LNHDA and CDR2 SQIVND come from the germline V gene (reference sequence). V was clipped by 6 bases and J by 5 bases; unmatched bases: 11. This CDR3 has 16 residues. CDR3 in amino acids: CASRLNSGTSHNEQFF. The DNA for the CDR3 is TGTGCCAGTAGGTTAAACTCCGGGACTAGCCACAATGAGCAGTTCTTC.

The CDR3 coding sequence is TGTGCCAGCAGTTACACAGGGACAACTAACTATGGCTACACCTTC. As protein: CASSYTGTTNYGYTF. This chain links TRBV6-5 with TRBJ1-2; D might be TRBD1 (6 bases). The CDR3 is 15 residues long. V lost 2 bases and J lost 0, with 10 bases in between. Germline CDR1 and CDR2: MNHEY and SVGAGI.

The CDR3 reads CASSLASYNEQFF. The CDR3 bases are TGTGCCAGCAGCTTAGCTAGCTACAATGAGCAGTTCTTC. V gene TRBV7-9 combines with J gene TRBJ2-1, with D unclear. Germline-derived CDR1 and CDR2 are SEHNR and FQNEAQ (reference sequence). CDR3 size: 13 residues. V was shortened by 0 bases and J by 3 bases, with 3 bases between the two germline ends.

The V and J genes are TRBV10-2 and TRBJ2-7, with TRBD2 identical over 8 bases. The CDR3 spans 15 residues. With V trimmed by 3 bases and J by 3 bases, 7 bases remained unmatched. Per germline, CDR1 WSHSY and CDR2 SAAADI. This chain's CDR3 is CASSEPGLELYEQYF. The DNA of the CDR3 is TGCGCCAGCAGTGAACCGGGACTAGAGCTCTACGAGCAGTACTTC.

The V and J genes are TRBV7-8 and TRBJ2-3; D may be TRBD1 (5 bases). The length of the CDR3 is 14 residues. The V end was cut by 2 bases, the J end by 4 bases, with 10 bases between. From germline, CDR1 is SGHVS and CDR2 FQNEAQ. CDR3 residues: CASSLLRGSDTQYF. The CDR3 DNA is TGTGCCAGCAGCTTACTTAGGGGCTCAGATACGCAGTATTTT.

The chain is built from TRBV28 and TRBJ2-3; TRBD1 agrees at 7 bases. V was clipped by 4 bases and J by 4 bases; unmatched bases: 2. Germline V CDR1 and CDR2: MDHEN, SYDVKM. The CDR3 spans 13 residues. In DNA, the CDR3 is TGTGCCAGCAGTTCCCAGGGGGCAGATACGCAGTATTTT. As protein: CASSSQGADTQYF. The full variable domain, its missing parts supplied by reference TRBV28 and TRBJ2-3, is DVKVTQSSRYLVKRTGEKVFLECVQDMDHENMFWYRQDPGLGLRLIYFSYDVKMKEKGDIPEGYSVSREKKERFSLILESASTNQTSMYLCASSSQGADTQYFGPGTRLTVL.

V is TRBV28 and J is TRBJ2-7, with D perhaps TRBD1 (5 bases). From germline, CDR1 is MDHEN and CDR2 SYDVKM. Trimming cost V 3 bases and J 5 bases, with 14 bases left between them. There are 14 residues in the CDR3. CDR3 region: CASSFAGLEDEQYF. Written as DNA, the CDR3 is TGTGCCAGCAGTTTCGCAGGGCTCGAGGACGAGCAGTACTTC.

The V gene is TRBV15, the J gene TRBJ1-1; D might be TRBD1 (6 bases). Germline-derived CDR1 and CDR2 are LNHNV and YYDKDF (reference sequence). Trimming left V 1 base short and J 0 bases short, with 6 bases between. The CDR3 runs 14 residues. This CDR3 is CATSRGGLNTEAFF. The CDR3 nucleotides read TGTGCCACCAGCAGAGGGGGGCTGAACACTGAAGCTTTCTTT.

The chain combines TRBV5-8 with TRBJ1-5; no reliable D call. The CDR3 spans 12 residues. The germline V gene has CDR1 SGHTS and CDR2 YDEGEE. Deletions cut 4 bases from V and 1 base from J, with 3 bases between. The CDR3 region is CASSLSNQPQHF. The DNA for the CDR3 is TGTGCCAGCAGCCTCAGCAATCAGCCCCAGCATTTT. Based on the CDR3 plus reference TRBV5-8 and TRBJ1-5, the full variable domain is EAGVTQSPTHLIKTRGQQATLRCSPISGHTSVYWYQQALGLGLQFLLWYDEGEERNRGNFPPRFSGRQFPNYSSELNVNALELEDSALYLCASSLSNQPQHFGDGTRLSIL.

This clone was seen only a few times. The chain recombines TRBV4-3 with TRBJ2-5; D is uncertain. Per germline, CDR1 LGHNA and CDR2 YSLEER. The V end lost 1 base, the J end lost 5 bases, and 8 bases lay between the germline ends. The CDR3 is 13 amino acids. This CDR3 is CASSQGEGETQYF. The CDR3, as DNA: TGCGCCAGCAGCCAAGGGGAAGGGGAGACCCAGTACTTC.

This clone was seen once. CDR3 loop: CASSQEKRSGKSNNEQFF. CDR3 bases: TGCGCCAGCAGCCAAGAGAAGAGAAGCGGGAAATCGAACAATGAGCAGTTCTTC. The chain links TRBV4-1 to TRBJ2-1; 7 bases are shared with TRBD2. The CDR3 is 18 amino acids. From germline, CDR1 is MGHRA and CDR2 YSYEKL. The V and J ends lost 0 bases and 5 bases, in that order; junction bases with no gene match: 13.

The chain employs TRBV6-4 and TRBJ2-3; 9 bases match TRBD1. This CDR3 contains 16 residues. CDR1 MRHNA and CDR2 SNTAGT come from the germline V gene. V shed 4 bases, J shed 6 bases, and the junction held 11 bases outside the gene matches. This chain's CDR3 is CASSAIPGQGVDTQYF. The CDR3 DNA follows: TGTGCCAGCAGTGCCATACCGGGACAGGGAGTCGATACGCAGTATTTT.

The chain uses TRBV7-8 and TRBJ2-7; 9 bases align to TRBD1. The CDR3 consists of 15 residues. V lost 1 base to trimming and J lost 0 bases; unmatched junction nucleotides: 1. The V gene's germline CDR1 is SGHVS and CDR2 FQNEAQ. This CDR3 is CASSLEQGASYEQYF. Here the CDR3 DNA reads TGTGCCAGCAGCTTAGAACAGGGGGCCTCCTACGAGCAGTACTTC.

V gene TRBV11-3 combines with J gene TRBJ2-3; 9 bases are shared with TRBD1. The CDR3 is 15 residues long. The ends lost 4 bases at V and 5 bases at J; junction bases unmatched: 7. Germline values: CDR1 SGHNT, CDR2 YENEEA. The CDR3, as DNA: TGTGCCAGCAGCTCGCGGGACAGGGTGGGAGATACGCAGTATTTT. Translating gives CASSSRDRVGDTQYF.

The rearrangement links TRBV11-1 to TRBJ1-2; D call uncertain. Germline CDR1 and CDR2: SGHAT and FQDESV (reference sequence). This CDR3 comprises 15 residues. V gave up 4 bases and J gave up 5 bases, with 17 bases separating them. CDR3 nucleotide sequence: TGTGCCAGCAGCTCGGGTGGAGCCCAGGATTATGGCTACACCTTC. This translates into CASSSGGAQDYGYTF. Full variable domain (rest looked up from reference TRBV11-1 and TRBJ1-2): EAEVAQSPRYKITEKSQAVAFWCDPISGHATLYWYRQILGQGPELLVQFQDESVVDDSQLPKDRFSAERLKGVDSTLKIQPAELGDSAMYLCASSSGGAQDYGYTFGSGTRLTVV.

The chain has TRBV27 and TRBJ2-5; a weak D match, TRBD1 (6 bases). The J call may be incorrect, as the DNA end agrees better with TRBJ2-7. Per the germline V gene, CDR1 is MNHEY and CDR2 is SMNVEV (reference sequence). This CDR3 region has 13 residues. CDR3 DNA: TGTGCCAGCAGCCCAGGGGCCCGCTACGAGCAGTACTTC. It specifies CASSPGARYEQYF.

Points on this clone: The identical CDR3 is also encoded by other nucleotide sequences in the sample. The chain has TRBV28 and TRBJ2-2; D gene ambiguous. Trimming shortened V by 6 bases and J by 5 bases, and 7 bases separated the two germline ends. The CDR3 runs 12 residues. Germline lookup yields CDR1 MDHEN and CDR2 SYDVKM. Written as DNA, the CDR3 is TGTGCCAGCAGCCTTTTGACCGGGGAGCTGTTTTTT. This translates into CASSLLTGELFF.

Ten or more counts support this clone. The V call is TRBV18, the J call TRBJ1-1; D not certain. V shed 0 bases and J shed 2 bases, with 13 bases lying between them. Germline-derived CDR1 and CDR2 are KGHSH and LQKENI. The CDR3 is 16 residues long. Here the CDR3 DNA reads TGTGCCAGCTCACCACCGAACGGCCGGTTTAACACTGAAGCTTTCTTT. Its translation is CASSPPNGRFNTEAFF.

The sample holds a few counts of this clone. The chain couples TRBV4-2 to TRBJ2-1; TRBD2 matches 14 bases. This CDR3 has 16 residues. Trimming at V came to 4 bases and at J to 3 bases, leaving 2 bases not matched to a gene. Germline V gene sequence: CDR1 LGHNA, CDR2 YNFKEQ. The CDR3 reads CASSLGTSGSYNEQFF. The CDR3, as DNA: TGTGCCAGCAGCCTGGGGACTAGCGGGAGCTACAATGAGCAGTTCTTC.

The chain employs TRBV5-1 and TRBJ1-2; the D is unclear. The CDR3 totals 13 residues. The germline V gene has CDR1 SGHRS and CDR2 YFSETQ. V was trimmed by 3 bases and J by 3 bases, leaving 9 bases between them. The CDR3 loop is CASSSQDYYGYTF. The CDR3 coding sequence is TGCGCCAGCAGCTCCCAGGATTACTATGGCTACACCTTC.

The V call is TRBV7-2, the J call TRBJ2-7; 7 bases match TRBD2. The V segment lost 1 base and the J segment 0 bases; nucleotides outside the gene matches: 0. Germline values: CDR1 SGHTA, CDR2 FQGNSA. The length of the CDR3 is 14 residues. The CDR3 loop reads CASSLGGGSYEQYF. The CDR3 DNA reads TGTGCCAGCAGCTTAGGGGGGGGCTCCTACGAGCAGTACTTC.

The chain is built from TRBV6-6 and TRBJ1-4; TRBD1 matches 8 bases. Germline V gene lookup returns CDR1 MNHNY and CDR2 SVGAGI (reference sequence). The ends lost 6 bases at V and 3 bases at J; junction bases unmatched: 3. CDR3 length: 14 residues. The CDR3 nucleotides are TGTGCCAGCAGCAGGGGGCGGCCTAATGAAAAACTGTTTTTT. Translation gives CASSRGRPNEKLFF.

The V and J genes are TRBV2 and TRBJ1-5; TRBD1 might be the D (6 bases). CDR3 length: 15 residues. The germline CDR1 and CDR2 sequences are SNHLY and FYNNEI. V was pared by 5 bases and J by 0 bases, with 11 bases between. The CDR3 sequence is CASSIQGLSNQPQHF. The CDR3 DNA reads TGTGCCAGCAGTATCCAGGGGCTTAGCAATCAGCCCCAGCATTTT. Full variable domain (rest looked up from reference TRBV2 and TRBJ1-5): EPEVTQTPSHQVTQMGQEVILRCVPISNHLYFYWYRQILGQKVEFLVSFYNNEISEKSEIFDDQFSVERPDGSNFTLKIRSTKLEDSAMYFCASSIQGLSNQPQHFGDGTRLSIL.

This clone was seen only once. The rearrangement links TRBV27 to TRBJ2-7; 14 bases align to TRBD2. The CDR3 sequence is 15 residues long. V trimming: 5 bases; J trimming: 3 bases; junction bases outside the gene matches: 3. The germline gives CDR1 MNHEY, CDR2 SMNVEV (reference sequence). CDR3 in DNA: TGTGCCAGCAGTACGGGGACTAGCGGGAGCTACGAGCAGTACTTC. It translates to CASSTGTSGSYEQYF.

The chain uses TRBV28 and TRBJ2-7, with 7 bases fitting TRBD2. The CDR3 runs 14 residues. With 7 bases clipped from V and 0 bases from J, the junction kept 6 bases outside the gene matches. Germline CDR1 and CDR2: MDHEN and SYDVKM. The CDR3: CASKRASGSYEQYF. The CDR3 bases are TGTGCCAGCAAACGGGCTAGCGGCTCCTACGAGCAGTACTTC.

V gene TRBV27 combines with J gene TRBJ2-2; D may correspond to TRBD1 or TRBD2 (5 bases each). Germline CDR1 reads MNHEY; CDR2 reads SMNVEV (reference sequence). The CDR3 covers 19 residues. With 8 bases removed from V and 0 bases from J, the gap between germline ends came to 25 bases. The CDR3 nucleotides read TGTGCCAGCGGAGAGCTAGGGGCTAGCCCACTAACGAACACCGGGGAGCTGTTTTTT. Amino acids: CASGELGASPLTNTGELFF.

The V call is TRBV6-1, the J call TRBJ2-1; 9 bases map to TRBD2. The germline CDR1 and CDR2 sequences are MNHNS and SASEGT. The ends lost 0 bases at V and 4 bases at J; junction bases unmatched: 10. The CDR3 is made up of 18 amino acids. The CDR3 bases are TGTGCCAGCAGTGAAGCAAGGGGAGCGGGAGGAAAATACAATGAGCAGTTCTTC. This gives the protein CASSEARGAGGKYNEQFF.

The V and J genes are TRBV14 and TRBJ1-2, with TRBD1 identical over 8 bases. From germline, CDR1 is SGHDN and CDR2 FVKESK. The CDR3 has 14 amino acids. V lost 2 bases, J lost 8 bases, and 7 bases stayed unmatched. The CDR3 bases are TGTGCCAGCAGCCAAAGGACAGGGTCGGAAGGCTACACCTTC. Its protein product is CASSQRTGSEGYTF.

This chain connects TRBV5-4 to TRBJ1-1; D might be TRBD1 (5 bases). This CDR3 is 14 amino acids long. In germline, CDR1 is SGHNT, CDR2 YYREEE (reference sequence). The V end was cut by 0 bases, the J end by 4 bases, with 10 bases between. The DNA of the CDR3 is TGTGCCAGCAGCTTGGAGTCCCAGGGCACTGAAGCTTTCTTT. It yields the protein CASSLESQGTEAFF.

The V gene is TRBV28, the J gene TRBJ1-2; D is uncertain. Per the germline V gene, CDR1 is MDHEN and CDR2 is SYDVKM. V lost 5 bases and J 0 bases, leaving 19 bases between the germline ends. This CDR3 has 17 amino acids. This chain's CDR3 is CASSDPGDRQTNYGYTF. In DNA form, the CDR3 reads TGTGCCAGCAGTGACCCCGGTGACCGACAAACTAACTATGGCTACACCTTC.

The rearrangement links TRBV7-2 to TRBJ2-5, with TRBD2 matching 12 bases. The length of the CDR3 is 16 residues. The V gene end was trimmed by 3 bases and the J gene end by 4 bases; junction bases not matched to a gene: 6. Germline loops: CDR1 SGHTA, CDR2 FQGNSA. The CDR3 sequence is CASSLGGLAGGETQYF. The CDR3 DNA follows: TGTGCCAGCAGCTTGGGGGGACTAGCGGGCGGAGAGACCCAGTACTTC.

The chain has TRBV5-1 and TRBJ1-2; the D gene is possibly TRBD1 (6 bases). This CDR3 spans 15 amino acids. Trimming removed 0 bases from V and 7 bases from J, with 16 bases in between. Germline values: CDR1 SGHRS, CDR2 YFSETQ. CDR3 nucleotides: TGCGCCAGCAGCTTGGATCTGGGGGGCAATGGTGGCTACACCTTC. Amino acid sequence: CASSLDLGGNGGYTF.